The clone carrying this T cell receptor (beta chain) was seen just once. Its antigen remains unknown. The sample is drawn from a study of OX40 agonist ivuxolimab in advanced cancers. About the research overall: Every 2 weeks, patients got intravenous ivuxolimab at one of six dose levels (0.01-10 mg/kg). Those enrolled were roughly 80% male, with a mean age of roughly 60 years and ages from 23 to 79.

The study, taken as a whole, reports: Expanded peripheral T-cell antigen specificity went undetermined.

Germline values: CDR1 SEHNR, CDR2 FQNEAQ (reference sequence). V was trimmed by 5 bases and J by 4 bases, leaving 17 bases between them. The CDR3 runs to 15 residues. Sequencing used immunoSEQ multiplex PCR; TCRdb keeps in-frame clones, though not all of them. The sample contains around 6,000 clones, around 70% of which appear only once. The sample in question was CD4+ or CD8+ T cells sorted from blood, obtained in a trial of the OX40 agonist ivuxolimab. The chain couples TRBV7-9 to TRBJ1-2; TRBD1 might be the D (6 bases). This sequence originates from an adult with an advanced solid tumor such as melanoma, head and neck, liver or kidney cancer. CDR3 sequence reads: CASSVSGATPYGYTF. The CDR3 DNA follows: TGTGCCAGCAGCGTCTCGGGGGCGACTCCCTATGGCTACACCTTC.